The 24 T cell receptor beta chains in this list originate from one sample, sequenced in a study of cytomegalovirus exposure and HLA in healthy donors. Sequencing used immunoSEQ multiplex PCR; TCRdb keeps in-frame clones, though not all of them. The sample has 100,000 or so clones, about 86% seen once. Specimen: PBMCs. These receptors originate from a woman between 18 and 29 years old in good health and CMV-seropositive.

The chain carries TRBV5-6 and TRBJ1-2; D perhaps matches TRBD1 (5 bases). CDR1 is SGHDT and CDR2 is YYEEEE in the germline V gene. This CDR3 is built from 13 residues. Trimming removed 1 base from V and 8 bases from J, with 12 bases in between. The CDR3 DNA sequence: TGTGCCAGCAGCTTGAGGCAGGGCAGAGGCTACACCTTC. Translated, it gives CASSLRQGRGYTF. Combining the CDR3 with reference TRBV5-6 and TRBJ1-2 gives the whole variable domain DAGVTQSPTHLIKTRGQQVTLRCSPKSGHDTVSWYQQALGQGPQFIFQYYEEEERQRGNFPDRFSGHQFPNYSSELNVNALLLGDSALYLCASSLRQGRGYTFGSGTRLTVV.

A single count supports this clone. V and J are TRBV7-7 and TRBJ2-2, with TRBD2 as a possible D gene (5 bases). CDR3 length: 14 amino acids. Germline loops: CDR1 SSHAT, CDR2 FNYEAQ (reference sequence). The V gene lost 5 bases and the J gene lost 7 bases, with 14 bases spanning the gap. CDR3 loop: CASSREAGVGELFF. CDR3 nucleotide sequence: TGTGCCAGCAGCCGCGAAGCCGGGGTCGGGGAGCTGTTTTTT.

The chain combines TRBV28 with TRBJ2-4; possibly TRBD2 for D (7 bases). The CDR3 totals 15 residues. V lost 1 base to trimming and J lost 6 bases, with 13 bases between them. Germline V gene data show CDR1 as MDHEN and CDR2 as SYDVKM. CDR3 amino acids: CASSLSGGAGNIQYF. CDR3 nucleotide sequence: TGTGCCAGCAGTTTATCTGGGGGGGCGGGAAACATTCAGTACTTC.

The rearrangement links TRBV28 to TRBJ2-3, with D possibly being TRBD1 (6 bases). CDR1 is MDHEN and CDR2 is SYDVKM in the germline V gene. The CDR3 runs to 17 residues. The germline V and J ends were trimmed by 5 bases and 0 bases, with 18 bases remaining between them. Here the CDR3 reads CASSLPPQGLSTDTQYF. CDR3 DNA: TGTGCCAGCAGTCTCCCCCCACAGGGCCTCAGCACAGATACGCAGTATTTT.

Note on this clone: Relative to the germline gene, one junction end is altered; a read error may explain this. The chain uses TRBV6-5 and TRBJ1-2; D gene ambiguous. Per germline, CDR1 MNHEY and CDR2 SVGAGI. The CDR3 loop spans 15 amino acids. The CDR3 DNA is TGTGCCAGCAGTTACTCGGGAGGAACGAACTGTGGCTACACCTTC. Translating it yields CASSYSGGTNCGYTF.

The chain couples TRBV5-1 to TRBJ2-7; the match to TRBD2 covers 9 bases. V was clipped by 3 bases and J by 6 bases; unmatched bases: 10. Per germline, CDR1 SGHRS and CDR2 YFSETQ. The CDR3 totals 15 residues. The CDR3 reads CASSSVTGTSIEQYF. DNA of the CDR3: TGCGCCAGCAGCTCTGTGACCGGGACTAGCATCGAGCAGTACTTC.

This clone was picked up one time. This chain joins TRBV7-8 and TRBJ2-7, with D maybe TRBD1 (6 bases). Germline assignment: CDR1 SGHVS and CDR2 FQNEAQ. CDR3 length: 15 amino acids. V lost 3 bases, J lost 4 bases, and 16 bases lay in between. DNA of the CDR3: TGTGCCAGCAGCTTCTACAGGGAAAGTTGGTACGAGCAGTACTTC. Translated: CASSFYRESWYEQYF.

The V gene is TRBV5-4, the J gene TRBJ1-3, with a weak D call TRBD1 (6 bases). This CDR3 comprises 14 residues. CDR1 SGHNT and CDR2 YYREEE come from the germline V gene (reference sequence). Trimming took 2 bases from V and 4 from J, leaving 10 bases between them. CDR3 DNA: TGTGCCAGCAGCTTCCAGGGGTCGGGAAACACCATATATTTT. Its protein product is CASSFQGSGNTIYF.

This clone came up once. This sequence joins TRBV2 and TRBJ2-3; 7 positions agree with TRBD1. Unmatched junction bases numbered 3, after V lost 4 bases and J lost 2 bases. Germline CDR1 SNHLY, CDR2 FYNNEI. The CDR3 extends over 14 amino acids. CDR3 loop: CASSGQGYTDTQYF. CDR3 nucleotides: TGTGCCAGCAGTGGACAGGGATACACAGATACGCAGTATTTT.

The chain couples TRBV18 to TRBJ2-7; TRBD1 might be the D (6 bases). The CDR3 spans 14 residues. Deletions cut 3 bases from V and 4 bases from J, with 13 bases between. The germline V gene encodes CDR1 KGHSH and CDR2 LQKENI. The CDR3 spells CASSPRQGWYEQYF. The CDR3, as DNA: TGTGCCAGCTCACCTCGCCAGGGGTGGTACGAGCAGTACTTC.

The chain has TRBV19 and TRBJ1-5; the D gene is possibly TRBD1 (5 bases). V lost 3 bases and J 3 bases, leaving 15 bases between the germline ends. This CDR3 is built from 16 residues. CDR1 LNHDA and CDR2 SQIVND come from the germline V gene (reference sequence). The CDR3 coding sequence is TGTGCCAGTAGTATCGGGCGGAGGGGATACAATCAGCCCCAGCATTTT. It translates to CASSIGRRGYNQPQHF.

In DNA, the CDR3 is TGTGCCAGCAGCTTGGCGGACGGGGGGTATGGCTACACCTTC. Translating it yields CASSLADGGYGYTF. This chain joins TRBV5-4 and TRBJ1-2, with TRBD1 as a possible D gene (5 bases). Per the germline V gene, CDR1 is SGHNT and CDR2 is YYREEE (reference sequence). CDR3 size: 14 residues. The V end was cut by 0 bases, the J end by 5 bases, with 11 bases between.

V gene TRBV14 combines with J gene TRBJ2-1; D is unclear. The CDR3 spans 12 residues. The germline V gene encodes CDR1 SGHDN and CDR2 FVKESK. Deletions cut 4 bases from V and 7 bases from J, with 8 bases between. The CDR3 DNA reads TGTGCCAGCAGCCTCGCTCGGAATGAGCAGTTCTTC. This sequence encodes CASSLARNEQFF.

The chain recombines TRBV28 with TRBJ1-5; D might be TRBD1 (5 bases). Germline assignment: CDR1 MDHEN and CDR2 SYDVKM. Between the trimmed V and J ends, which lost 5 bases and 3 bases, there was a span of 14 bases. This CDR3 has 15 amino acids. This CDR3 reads CASSPLRGNNQPQHF. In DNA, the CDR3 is TGTGCCAGCAGTCCCTTGCGGGGGAACAATCAGCCCCAGCATTTT.

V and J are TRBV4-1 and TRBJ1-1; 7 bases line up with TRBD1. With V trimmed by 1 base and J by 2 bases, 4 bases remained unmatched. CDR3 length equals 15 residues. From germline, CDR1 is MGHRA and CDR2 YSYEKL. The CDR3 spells CASSQVRDRNTEAFF. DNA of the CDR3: TGCGCCAGCAGCCAAGTCCGGGACAGAAACACTGAAGCTTTCTTT.

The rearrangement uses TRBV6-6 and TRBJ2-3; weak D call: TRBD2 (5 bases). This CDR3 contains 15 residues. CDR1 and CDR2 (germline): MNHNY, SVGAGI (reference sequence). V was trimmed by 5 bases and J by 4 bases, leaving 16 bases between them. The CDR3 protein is CASSNPGPEADTQYF. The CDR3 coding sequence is TGTGCCAGCAGTAACCCCGGGCCGGAGGCAGATACGCAGTATTTT.

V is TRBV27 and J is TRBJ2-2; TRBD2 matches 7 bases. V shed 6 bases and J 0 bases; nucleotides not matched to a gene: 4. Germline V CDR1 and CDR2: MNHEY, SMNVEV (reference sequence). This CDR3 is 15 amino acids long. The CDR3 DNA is TGTGCCAGCAGCTCCGGGACTACGAACACCGGGGAGCTGTTTTTT. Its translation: CASSSGTTNTGELFF.

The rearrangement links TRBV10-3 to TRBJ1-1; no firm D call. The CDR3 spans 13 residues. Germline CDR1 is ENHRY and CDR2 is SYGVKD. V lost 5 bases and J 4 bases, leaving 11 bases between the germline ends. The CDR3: CAISQRAFTEAFF. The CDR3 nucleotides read TGTGCCATCAGTCAGCGGGCCTTCACTGAAGCTTTCTTT.

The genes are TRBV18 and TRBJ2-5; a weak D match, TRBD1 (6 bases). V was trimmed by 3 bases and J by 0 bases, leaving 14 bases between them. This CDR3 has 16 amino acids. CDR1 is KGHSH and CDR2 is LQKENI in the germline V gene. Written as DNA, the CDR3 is TGTGCCAGCTCACCCATCCCCGGGACATACCAAGAGACCCAGTACTTC. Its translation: CASSPIPGTYQETQYF.

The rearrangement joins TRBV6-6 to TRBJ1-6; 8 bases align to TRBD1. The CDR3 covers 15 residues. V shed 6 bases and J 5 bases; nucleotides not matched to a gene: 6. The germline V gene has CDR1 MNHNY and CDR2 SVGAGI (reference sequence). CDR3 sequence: CASRLTGQDNSPLHF. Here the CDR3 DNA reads TGTGCCAGCAGACTTACGGGACAGGATAATTCACCCCTCCACTTT.

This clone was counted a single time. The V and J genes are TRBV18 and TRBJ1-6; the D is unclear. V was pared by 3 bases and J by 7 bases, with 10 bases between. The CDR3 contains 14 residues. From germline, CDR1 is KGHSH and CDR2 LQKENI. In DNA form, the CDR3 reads TGTGCCAGCTCACCCGGGAATTACAATTCACCCCTCCACTTT. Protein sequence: CASSPGNYNSPLHF.

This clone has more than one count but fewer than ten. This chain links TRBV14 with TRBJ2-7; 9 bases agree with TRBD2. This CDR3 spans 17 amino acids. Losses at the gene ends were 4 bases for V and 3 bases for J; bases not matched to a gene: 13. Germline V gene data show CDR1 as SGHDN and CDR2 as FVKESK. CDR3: CASSPRAGTSRSYEQYF. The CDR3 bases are TGTGCCAGCAGCCCAAGAGCCGGGACTAGCCGAAGCTACGAGCAGTACTTC. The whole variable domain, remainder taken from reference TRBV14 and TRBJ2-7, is EAGVTQFPSHSVIEKGQTVTLRCDPISGHDNLYWYRRVMGKEIKFLLHFVKESKQDESGMPNNRFLAERTGGTYSTLKVQPAELEDSGVYFCASSPRAGTSRSYEQYFGPGTRLTVT.

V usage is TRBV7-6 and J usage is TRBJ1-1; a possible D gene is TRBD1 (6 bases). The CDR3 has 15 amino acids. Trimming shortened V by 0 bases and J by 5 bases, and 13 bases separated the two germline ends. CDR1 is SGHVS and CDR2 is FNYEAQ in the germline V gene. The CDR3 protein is CASSLAAGVMTEAFF. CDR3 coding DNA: TGTGCCAGCAGCTTAGCAGCAGGGGTTATGACTGAAGCTTTCTTT.

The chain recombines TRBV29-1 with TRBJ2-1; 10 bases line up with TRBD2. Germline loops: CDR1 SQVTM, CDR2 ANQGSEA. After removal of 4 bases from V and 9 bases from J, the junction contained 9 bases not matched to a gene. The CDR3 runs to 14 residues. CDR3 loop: CSVVGLAGVVEQFF. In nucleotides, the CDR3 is TGCAGCGTTGTAGGGCTAGCGGGAGTAGTTGAGCAGTTCTTC.